Listed below are T cell receptor beta chains from one sample, sequenced in a study of human T cells and chemical hapten exposure. TCRdb analysed the RACE reads with MiXCR anew, one entry per CDR3 protein. Among under 200,000 distinct CDR3 sequences, 25% to 35% were seen once, and the ten largest hold around 2.3%. Here the sequenced sample was whole blood, taken in connection with sensitization to the hapten diphenylcyclopropenone (DPC). These receptors were taken from a woman aged 18 to 35 with alopecia areata. Some clones in this sample may be carry-over from other donors' samples. Each CDR3 is given without its conserved first and last residue. Each record gives: clone size, J gene, V gene, CDR3 protein. Clone size appears in some rows only: once, few, many, or a class for an expanded clone.

-,TRBJ2-5,TRBV7-2,ASSLGRREFRETQY
-,TRBJ2-3,TRBV12-5,ASGSNPDGVVVGTDTQY
few,TRBJ2-3,TRBV7-2,ASSLALVGTDTQY
-,TRBJ2-5,TRBV5-1,ASSPVAGGETQY
few,TRBJ2-7,TRBV6-2/TRBV6-3,ASSYRRTALDEQY
-,TRBJ2-7,TRBV29-1,SVGGKIGQGKSYEQY
once,TRBJ2-1,TRBV5-5,ASSSNPVSGGYNEQF
few,TRBJ2-3,TRBV11-3,ASSHNPGQGITDTQY
-,TRBJ1-1,TRBV7-2,ASSLSPQAF
-,TRBJ1-4,TRBV5-1,ASSLGQGKNEKLF
-,TRBJ2-3,TRBV5-1,ASSLDGGTSTDTQY
many,TRBJ1-4,TRBV6-5,ASSRPGSTNEKLF
few,TRBJ2-7,TRBV3-1,ASSQAWGEQY
few,TRBJ1-2,TRBV7-2,ASSTTVYGYT